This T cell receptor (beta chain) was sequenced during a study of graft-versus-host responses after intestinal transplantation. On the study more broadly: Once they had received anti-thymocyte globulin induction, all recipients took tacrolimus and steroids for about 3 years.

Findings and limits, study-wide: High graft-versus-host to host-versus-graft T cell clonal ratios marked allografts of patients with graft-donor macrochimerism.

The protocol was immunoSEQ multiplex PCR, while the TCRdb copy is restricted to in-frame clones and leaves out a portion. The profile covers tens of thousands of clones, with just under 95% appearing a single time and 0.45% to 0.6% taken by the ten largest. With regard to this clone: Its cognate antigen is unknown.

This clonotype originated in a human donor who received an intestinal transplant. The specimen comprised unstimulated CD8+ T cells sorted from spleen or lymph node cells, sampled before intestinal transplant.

The CDR3 bases are TGTGCCAGCAGTGGACTAGCGGGAGGGATTAATGAGCAGTTCTTC. As protein: CASSGLAGGINEQFF. The rearrangement joins TRBV6-5 to TRBJ2-1, with 15 nucleotides matching TRBD2. CDR3 length equals 15 residues. Germline trimming cut 5 bases from V and 7 bases from J; bases unmatched to any gene: 3. Germline loops: CDR1 MNHEY, CDR2 SVGAGI.